These T cell receptor beta chains were read from a single sample in a study of cytomegalovirus exposure and HLA in healthy donors. The data were produced by immunoSEQ multiplex PCR, yet TCRdb's version contains in-frame clones alone and is incomplete. The sample shows roughly 330,000 clones, around 90% of them seen only once. The specimen was PBMCs. Receptor source: a young woman in good health and CMV-seropositive. Each CDR3 is given with its conserved first and last residue. D genes are given only for firm matches. Part of the rows lack a size; the others show once, few, many or a class for expanded clones.

CDR3 DNA	CDR3 protein	V gene	J gene	clone size	D gene
TGTGCCAGCAGCTTAGCCGGGACTAGTGGCGCCTACGAGCAGTACTTC	CASSLAGTSGAYEQYF	TRBV11-3	TRBJ2-7	-	TRBD2
TGCGCCAGCAGCCCGGGTCGGGGGGCTAACTATGGCTACACCTTC	CASSPGRGANYGYTF	TRBV4-3	TRBJ1-2	-	-
TGTGCCAGCAGCGGCAGGGGGGGGGATAATTCACCCCTCCACTTT	CASSGRGGDNSPLHF	TRBV13	TRBJ1-6	-	TRBD1
TGTGCCAGCAGCTTGGCCACTGGCTACACCTTC	CASSLATGYTF	TRBV5-4	TRBJ1-2	-	-
TGTGCCAGCAGCTTAGGACAGGGGTGGAGAATGAACACTGAAGCTTTCTTT	CASSLGQGWRMNTEAFF	TRBV7-8	TRBJ1-1	-	TRBD1
TGTGCCAGCAGTTTACAGCGGGACTACTACGAGCAGTACTTC	CASSLQRDYYEQYF	TRBV27	TRBJ2-7	once	TRBD2
TGTGCCAGCAGTTTATCTACCGGGGCCTACGAGCAGTACTTC	CASSLSTGAYEQYF	TRBV27	TRBJ2-7	-	-
TGTGCCAGCAGTTCACCCCCGGATACGCAGTATTTT	CASSSPPDTQYF	TRBV27	TRBJ2-3	-	-
TGTGCCAGCAGCACTCAAGCGGAGGGGGGTTACAATGAGCAGTTCTTC	CASSTQAEGGYNEQFF	TRBV9	TRBJ2-1	once	-
TGTGCCAGCAGCCTCAATGAGGGCTCCTACGAGCAGTACTTC	CASSLNEGSYEQYF	TRBV9	TRBJ2-7	-	-
TGCGCCAGCAGCCAAGATCCGCCAGGGGTAAGGGAGCAGTACTTC	CASSQDPPGVREQYF	TRBV4-1	TRBJ2-7	-	-
TGTGCCAGTATACGGACAGGGGCCCAGAGGGGCGAGCAGTACTTC	CASIRTGAQRGEQYF	TRBV4-2	TRBJ2-7	-	TRBD1
TGCGCCAGCAGATCCGGGAACAACCATAATTCACCCCTCCACTTT	CASRSGNNHNSPLHF	TRBV5-1	TRBJ1-6	-	-
TGCGCCAGCAGCCGGAGTCTAGGGGGTGGGAGTGAAAAACTGTTTTTT	CASSRSLGGGSEKLFF	TRBV4-3	TRBJ1-4	-	-
TGTGCCAGCTCACCATGGGGGTACACCGGGGAGCTGTTTTTT	CASSPWGYTGELFF	TRBV18	TRBJ2-2	-	-
TGTGCCAGCAGTTTCGGGACAGGGTGGTCTAGCGGACAGTTCTTC	CASSFGTGWSSGQFF	TRBV27	TRBJ2-1	-	TRBD1
TGTGCCAGCAGCCAGCGGGAAGGCTACAACGAGCAGTACTTC	CASSQREGYNEQYF	TRBV2	TRBJ2-7	-	TRBD2
TGTGCCAGTAGTCCCCCGGCTAACTATGGCTACACCTTC	CASSPPANYGYTF	TRBV19	TRBJ1-2	few	-
TGTGCCAGCAGTGCCGGGACAGCGAACACCGGGGAGCTGTTTTTT	CASSAGTANTGELFF	TRBV2	TRBJ2-2	few	TRBD1
TGTGCCAGCAGCGTAGTGGGGGACAGGGGTTACGAGCAGTACTTC	CASSVVGDRGYEQYF	TRBV9	TRBJ2-7	-	TRBD1
TGTGCCAGCAGCTTAGAAGGGTTCTCGTACGAGCAGTACTTC	CASSLEGFSYEQYF	TRBV7-2	TRBJ2-7	once	-
TGTGCCAGCAGATGGACTAGCGGAGTCACCGGGGAGCTGTTTTTT	CASRWTSGVTGELFF	TRBV7-8	TRBJ2-2	-	TRBD2
TGCAGCGTTGTGGGCCAGGCGGGACGGGAGACCCAGTACTTC	CSVVGQAGRETQYF	TRBV29-1	TRBJ2-5	-	-
TGTGCCAGCAGTGGTACTAGCGGGAGGGCCAGGTCTGGCACAGATACGCAGTATTTT	CASSGTSGRARSGTDTQYF	TRBV2	TRBJ2-3	-	TRBD2
TGTGCCAGCAGCTTCCGGGACAGGGGGAACAATGAGCAGTTCTTC	CASSFRDRGNNEQFF	TRBV5-6	TRBJ2-1	-	TRBD1
TGTGCCAGCAGTGTTTCGAAGGGCGGGGTTGGTGAGACCCAGTACTTC	CASSVSKGGVGETQYF	TRBV25-1	TRBJ2-5	-	-
TGTGCCAGCAGCTTCTGGGGAGGTGAAAAACTGTTTTTT	CASSFWGGEKLFF	TRBV5-4	TRBJ1-4	-	-
TGTGCCAGCAGCTTCGGGAGACCAGCTAACTATGGCTACACCTTC	CASSFGRPANYGYTF	TRBV7-2	TRBJ1-2	-	-
TGTGCCAGCAGCTTAGGACCGTCCACCTACGAGCAGTACTTC	CASSLGPSTYEQYF	TRBV5-4	TRBJ2-7	-	-
TGCAGCGTATCCGGGACAGGGGGGTCGGACACTGAAGCTTTCTTT	CSVSGTGGSDTEAFF	TRBV29-1	TRBJ1-1	-	TRBD1
TGTGCGTCGCACGAAGGGGGCGGGTTTAGCAATCAGCCCCAGCATTTT	CASHEGGGFSNQPQHF	TRBV7-2	TRBJ1-5	-	TRBD1
TGTGCCATCAGTGAGACGGGTCCGAGGACTAGCGGGTCCTACGAGCAGTACTTC	CAISETGPRTSGSYEQYF	TRBV10-3	TRBJ2-7	-	TRBD2
TGTGCCAGCAGCTTGTTAAGTCGCGGTAGCTATGGCTACACCTTC	CASSLLSRGSYGYTF	TRBV5-4	TRBJ1-2	-	-
TGCGCCAGCAGCCAAGATGGGGTTATCACCGGGGAGCTGTTTTTT	CASSQDGVITGELFF	TRBV4-1	TRBJ2-2	-	-
TGTGCCAGCAGCGTGGGACAGGGGGCAGCAACTAATGAAAAACTGTTTTTT	CASSVGQGAATNEKLFF	TRBV5-4	TRBJ1-4	-	TRBD1
TGCAGCGTTGTCGGGGGTAGCTCCTACAATGAGCAGTTCTTC	CSVVGGSSYNEQFF	TRBV29-1	TRBJ2-1	-	-
TGTGCCAGCAGCCAAGAGGCGACAGTGAATTCACCCCTCCACTTT	CASSQEATVNSPLHF	TRBV4-2	TRBJ1-6	few	-
TGTGCCAGCAAAAGGACAGGGGAAACCGGGGAGCTGTTTTTT	CASKRTGETGELFF	TRBV2	TRBJ2-2	-	TRBD1
TGTGCCACCAGCGTTGACAGGGGGCTAAATACGCAGTATTTT	CATSVDRGLNTQYF	TRBV15	TRBJ2-3	-	TRBD1
TGCAGCGTTGAACGGCCTATAGGCTACGAGCAGTACTTC	CSVERPIGYEQYF	TRBV29-1	TRBJ2-7	-	-